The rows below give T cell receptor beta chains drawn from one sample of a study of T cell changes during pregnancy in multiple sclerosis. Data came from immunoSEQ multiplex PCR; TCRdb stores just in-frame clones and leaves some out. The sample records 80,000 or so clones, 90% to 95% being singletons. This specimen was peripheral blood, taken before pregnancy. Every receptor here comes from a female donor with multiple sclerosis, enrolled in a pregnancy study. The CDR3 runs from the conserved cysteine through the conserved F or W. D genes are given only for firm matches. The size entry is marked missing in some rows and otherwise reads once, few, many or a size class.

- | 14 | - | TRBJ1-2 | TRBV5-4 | CASSLTHRAGGYTF | TGTGCCAGCAGCTTGACCCACAGGGCTGGTGGCTACACCTTC
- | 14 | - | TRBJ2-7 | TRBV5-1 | CASSGAGDSYEQYF | TGCGCCAGCAGCGGAGCAGGGGACTCCTACGAGCAGTACTTC
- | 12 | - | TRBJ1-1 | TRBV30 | CAWSTENTEAFF | TGTGCCTGGAGTACAGAGAACACTGAAGCTTTCTTT
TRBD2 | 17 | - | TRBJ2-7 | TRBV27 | CASSLSFGLAGPYEQYF | TGTGCCAGCAGTTTGTCTTTTGGACTAGCGGGACCCTACGAGCAGTACTTC
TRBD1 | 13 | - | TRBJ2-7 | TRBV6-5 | CASSSIGGREQYF | TGTGCCAGCAGTTCTATAGGGGGCCGCGAGCAGTACTTC
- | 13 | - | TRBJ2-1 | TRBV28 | CASQGGTYNEQFF | TGTGCCAGTCAGGGGGGAACCTACAATGAGCAGTTCTTC
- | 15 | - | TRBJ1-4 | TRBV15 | CATSSPPGTIGKLFF | TGTGCCACCAGCAGCCCCCCGGGGACAATAGGAAAACTGTTTTTT
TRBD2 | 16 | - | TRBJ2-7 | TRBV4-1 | CASSQATSGPTYEQYF | TGCGCCAGCAGCCAGGCGACTAGCGGCCCAACCTACGAGCAGTACTTC
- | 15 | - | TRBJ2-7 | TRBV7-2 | CASSLEGRASYEQYF | TGTGCCAGCAGCTTAGAGGGGCGAGCGTCCTACGAGCAGTACTTC
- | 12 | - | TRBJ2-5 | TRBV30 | CAWSVGGETQYF | TGTGCCTGGAGTGTTGGAGGAGAGACCCAGTACTTC
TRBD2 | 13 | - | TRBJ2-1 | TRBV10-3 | CATHSGRENEQFF | TGTGCCACTCACAGCGGGAGGGAGAATGAGCAGTTCTTC
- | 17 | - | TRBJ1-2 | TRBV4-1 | CASSHPPKPTVAYGYTF | TGCGCCAGCAGCCACCCCCCGAAGCCGACAGTAGCTTATGGCTACACCTTC
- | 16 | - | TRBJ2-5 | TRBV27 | CASSLGTAGFQETQYF | TGTGCCAGCAGTCTAGGTACTGCCGGGTTCCAAGAGACCCAGTACTTC
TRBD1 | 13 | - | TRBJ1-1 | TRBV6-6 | CASNIGQGTEAFF | TGTGCCAGCAATATAGGACAGGGTACTGAAGCTTTCTTT
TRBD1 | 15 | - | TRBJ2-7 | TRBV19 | CASSNPDRGAYEQYF | TGTGCCAGTAGTAATCCCGACAGGGGCGCCTACGAGCAGTACTTC
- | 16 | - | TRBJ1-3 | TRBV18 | CASSPLGRLDGNTIYF | TGTGCCAGCTCACCTCTCGGCAGGTTGGATGGAAACACCATATATTTT
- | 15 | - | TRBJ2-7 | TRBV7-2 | CASSVASVSSYEQYF | TGTGCCAGCAGCGTTGCTAGCGTGAGCTCCTACGAGCAGTACTTC
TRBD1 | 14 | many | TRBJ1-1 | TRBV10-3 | CATSDRGTNTEAFF | TGTGCCACCTCCGACAGGGGGACGAACACTGAAGCTTTCTTT
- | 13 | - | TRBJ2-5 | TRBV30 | CAWSPGVKETQYF | TGTGCCTGGAGTCCAGGGGTTAAAGAGACCCAGTACTTC
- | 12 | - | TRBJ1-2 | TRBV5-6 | CASSSTGYGYTF | TGTGCCAGCAGCTCGACGGGTTATGGCTACACCTTC
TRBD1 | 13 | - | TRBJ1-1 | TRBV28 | CASRDRGNTEAFF | TGTGCCAGCAGGGACAGGGGGAACACTGAAGCTTTCTTT
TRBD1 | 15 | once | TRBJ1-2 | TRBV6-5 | CASSYSGRGNYGYTF | TGTGCCAGCAGTTACTCTGGCAGGGGGAACTATGGCTACACCTTC
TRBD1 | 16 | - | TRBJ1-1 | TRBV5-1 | CASSLALWDSYTEAFF | TGCGCCAGCAGCTTGGCCCTCTGGGACAGCTACACTGAAGCTTTCTTT
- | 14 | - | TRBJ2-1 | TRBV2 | CASRTASSYNEQFF | TGTGCCAGCAGGACAGCGAGCTCCTACAATGAGCAGTTCTTC
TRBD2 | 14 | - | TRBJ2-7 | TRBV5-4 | CASSLAWTSSEQYF | TGTGCCAGCAGCTTGGCGTGGACTAGCTCCGAGCAGTACTTC
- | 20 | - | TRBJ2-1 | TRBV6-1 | CASSVHTGNSRIGSYNEQFF | TGTGCCAGCAGTGTCCATACAGGGAATTCCCGGATAGGCTCCTACAATGAGCAGTTCTTC
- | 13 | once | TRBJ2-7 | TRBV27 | CASSAATGSEQYF | TGTGCCAGCAGTGCGGCAACAGGGAGCGAGCAGTACTTC
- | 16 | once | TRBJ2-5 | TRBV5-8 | CASSRRLTSAQETQYF | TGTGCCAGCAGCCGGCGACTTACCTCCGCCCAAGAGACCCAGTACTTC
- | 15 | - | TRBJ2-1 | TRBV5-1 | CASSLDLGGSNEQFF | TGCGCCAGCAGCTTGGATCTCGGCGGCTCCAATGAGCAGTTCTTC
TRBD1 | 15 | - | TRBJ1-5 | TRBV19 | CASSSPDRGVGPQHF | TGTGCCAGTAGTTCACCGGACAGGGGGGTCGGGCCCCAGCATTTT
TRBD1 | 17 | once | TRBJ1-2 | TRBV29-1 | CSVLSTGAFATDYGYTF | TGCAGCGTTCTTTCCACAGGGGCTTTCGCGACGGACTATGGCTACACCTTC
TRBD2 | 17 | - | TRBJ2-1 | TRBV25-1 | CASSEYQVTSGRVEQFF | TGTGCCAGCAGTGAATATCAAGTTACTAGCGGGAGGGTAGAGCAGTTCTTC
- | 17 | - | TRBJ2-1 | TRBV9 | CASSVARGTLMDDEQFF | TGTGCCAGCAGCGTAGCTAGGGGGACGTTGATGGACGATGAGCAGTTCTTC
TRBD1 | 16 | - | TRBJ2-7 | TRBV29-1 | CSVEDRSQGKINEQYF | TGCAGCGTTGAAGATCGTTCACAGGGGAAAATCAACGAGCAGTACTTC
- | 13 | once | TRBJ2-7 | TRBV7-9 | CASSLVSSYEQYF | TGTGCCAGCAGCTTAGTTTCATCCTACGAGCAGTACTTC
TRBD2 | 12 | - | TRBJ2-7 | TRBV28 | CASRRGIYEQYF | TGTGCCAGCAGGCGGGGGATCTACGAGCAGTACTTC
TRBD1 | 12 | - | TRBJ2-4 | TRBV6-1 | CASRGTVNIQYF | TGTGCCAGCAGAGGGACAGTAAACATTCAGTACTTC
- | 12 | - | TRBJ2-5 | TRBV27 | CASRTGSGAQYF | TGTGCCAGCAGAACAGGTTCTGGGGCCCAGTACTTC
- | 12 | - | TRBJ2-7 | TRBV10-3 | CAISEEYYEQYF | TGTGCCATCAGTGAGGAGTACTACGAGCAGTACTTC
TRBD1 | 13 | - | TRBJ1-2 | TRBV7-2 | CASSVRDRDGYTF | TGTGCCAGCAGCGTAAGGGACAGAGATGGCTACACCTTC
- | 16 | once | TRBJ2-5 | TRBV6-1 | CASSETLPGVQETQYF | TGTGCCAGCAGTGAAACCCTACCGGGGGTACAAGAGACCCAGTACTTC
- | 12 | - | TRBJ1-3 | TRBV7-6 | CASSSPRGTIYF | TGTGCCAGCAGCTCCCCCCGCGGCACCATATATTTT
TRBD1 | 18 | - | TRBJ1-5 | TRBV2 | CASDPAGTARSSNQPQHF | TGTGCCAGCGATCCGGCCGGGACAGCACGTTCTAGCAATCAGCCCCAGCATTTT
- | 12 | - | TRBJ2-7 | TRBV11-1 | CASSYGTLEQYF | TGTGCCAGCAGCTACGGGACTCTCGAGCAGTACTTC
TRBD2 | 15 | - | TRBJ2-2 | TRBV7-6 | CASSSREGFAGELFF | TGTGCCAGCAGCTCTAGGGAGGGCTTCGCCGGGGAGCTGTTTTTT
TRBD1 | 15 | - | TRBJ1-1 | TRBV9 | CASSFGQAMNTEAFF | TGTGCCAGCAGCTTCGGACAGGCGATGAACACTGAAGCTTTCTTT
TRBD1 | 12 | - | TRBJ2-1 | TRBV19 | CASSNWGTGQFF | TGTGCCAGTAGCAACTGGGGGACAGGGCAGTTCTTC